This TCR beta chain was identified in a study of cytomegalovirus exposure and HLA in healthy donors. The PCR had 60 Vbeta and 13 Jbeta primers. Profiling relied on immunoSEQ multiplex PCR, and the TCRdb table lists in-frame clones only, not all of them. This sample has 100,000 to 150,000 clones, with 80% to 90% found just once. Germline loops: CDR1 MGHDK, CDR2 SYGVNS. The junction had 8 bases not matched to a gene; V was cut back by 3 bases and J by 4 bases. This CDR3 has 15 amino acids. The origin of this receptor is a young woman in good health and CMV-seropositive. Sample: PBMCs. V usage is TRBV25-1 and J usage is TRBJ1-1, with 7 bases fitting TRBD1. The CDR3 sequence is CASSDPSTGSTEAFF. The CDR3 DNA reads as TGTGCCAGCAGTGATCCTTCGACAGGGAGCACTGAAGCTTTCTTT.